The entry that follows covers one T cell receptor beta chain sequence. Its antigen is unknown. The donors, aged roughly 6 to 90, were healthy Caucasians from Russia. This record belongs to a study of blood T cells in healthy people across ages. Study-level findings and limits: Using unsorted PBMCs precluded a conclusive naive versus antigen-experienced comparison. Measured against age, TCR beta diversity per million T cells decreased in a roughly linear manner.

With 3 bases removed from V and 11 bases from J, the gap between germline ends came to 9 bases. This CDR3 has 11 residues. Primers used in a second PCR of roughly 7 to 12 cycles were a sample-barcoded 5' primer and a J-beta primer mix. TCRdb reprocessed the 5' RACE reads via MiXCR and lists one record per CDR3 protein. The data hold fewer than 2 million distinct CDR3 sequences, with about two fifths observed a single time. This sequence was found in a human donor in good health. Source material: blood. V usage is TRBV12-3 or TRBV12-4 and J usage is TRBJ2-3; D perhaps matches TRBD1 (6 bases). The CDR3 nucleotides are TGTGCCAGCAGTTTTTCCAGGGGGCAGTATTTT. The encoded protein is CASSFSRGQYF.